These 2 T cell receptor beta chains were all obtained from the same sample, sequenced in a study of PD-1 blockade in classical Hodgkin lymphoma. The method was immunoSEQ multiplex PCR; TCRdb's version includes in-frame clones alone and lacks a portion of them. Of 35,000 to 45,000 clones detected, 65% to 85% appear once; the ten largest clones hold around 2.8%. Every single patient, without exception, relapsed after autologous stem cell transplantation, and brentuximab vedotin exposure varied. Here the sequenced sample was peripheral blood mononuclear cells (PBMCs), taken before the second cycle of nivolumab. The receptors here all came from a human donor with classical Hodgkin lymphoma.

The chain couples TRBV13 to TRBJ2-7, with a tentative D call TRBD1 (6 bases). V dropped 10 bases and J dropped 2 bases, with 15 bases sitting between them. The CDR3 length is 13 residues. Germline loops: CDR1 PRHDT, CDR2 FYEKMQ (reference sequence). This CDR3 reads CATTRNRAYEQYF. The CDR3 DNA reads as TGTGCCACCACTCGGAACAGGGCCTACGAGCAGTACTTC.

This clone was observed a few times. V and J are TRBV6-5 and TRBJ2-1, with D possibly TRBD2 on 5 matching bases. The CDR3 length is 13 residues. Trimming left V 0 bases short and J 6 bases short, with 6 bases between. Germline CDR1 is MNHEY and CDR2 is SVGAGI. This CDR3 is CASSYSRVNEQFF. Written as DNA, the CDR3 is TGTGCCAGCAGTTACTCGAGGGTCAATGAGCAGTTCTTC.